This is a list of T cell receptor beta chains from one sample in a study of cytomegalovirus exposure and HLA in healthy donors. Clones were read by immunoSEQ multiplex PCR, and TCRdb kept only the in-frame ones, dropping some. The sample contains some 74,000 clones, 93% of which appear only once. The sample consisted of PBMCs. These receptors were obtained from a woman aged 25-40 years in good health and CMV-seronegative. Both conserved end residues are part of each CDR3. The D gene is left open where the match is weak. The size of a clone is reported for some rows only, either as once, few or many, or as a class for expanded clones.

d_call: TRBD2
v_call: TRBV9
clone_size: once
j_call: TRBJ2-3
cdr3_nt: TGTGCCAGCAGCGTAGCTAGTGGGCGGGGGGGCACAGATACGCAGTATTTT
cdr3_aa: CASSVASGRGGTDTQYF

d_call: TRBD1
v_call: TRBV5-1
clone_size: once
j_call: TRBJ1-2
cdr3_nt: TGCGCCAGCAGCTTGACAGGGGAGGCTGTCTATGGCTACACCTTC
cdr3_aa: CASSLTGEAVYGYTF

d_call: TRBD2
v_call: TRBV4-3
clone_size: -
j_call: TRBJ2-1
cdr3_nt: TGCGCCAGCAGCCAAATGAGGAGCGGGGCCTACAATGAGCAGTTCTTC
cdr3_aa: CASSQMRSGAYNEQFF

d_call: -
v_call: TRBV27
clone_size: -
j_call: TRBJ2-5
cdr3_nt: TGTGCCAGCAGTCCACAAGAGGTGGAGACCCAGTACTTC
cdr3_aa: CASSPQEVETQYF

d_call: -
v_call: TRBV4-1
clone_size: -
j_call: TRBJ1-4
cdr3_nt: TGCGCCAGCAGCCAAGTTCGGGGAGCGGACGAAAAACTGTTTTTT
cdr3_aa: CASSQVRGADEKLFF

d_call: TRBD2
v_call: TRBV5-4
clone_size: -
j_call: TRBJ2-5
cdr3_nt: TGTGCCAGCAGCCGACCCCCCCCATCTAGCGGGGGGGTTGAGACCCAGTACTTC
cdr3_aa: CASSRPPPSSGGVETQYF

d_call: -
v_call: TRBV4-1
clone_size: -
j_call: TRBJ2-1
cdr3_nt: TGCGCCAGCAGCCAGATCGGACAGTCCAATGAGCAGTTCTTC
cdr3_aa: CASSQIGQSNEQFF

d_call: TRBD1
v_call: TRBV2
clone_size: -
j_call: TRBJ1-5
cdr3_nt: TGTGCCAGCAGGTGGACAGGGGTGGCGAGCAATCAGCCCCAGCATTTT
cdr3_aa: CASRWTGVASNQPQHF

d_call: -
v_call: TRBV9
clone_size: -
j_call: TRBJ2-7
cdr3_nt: TGTGCCAGCAGCGTAGGTCCGTTCCCCTACGAGCAGTACTTC
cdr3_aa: CASSVGPFPYEQYF

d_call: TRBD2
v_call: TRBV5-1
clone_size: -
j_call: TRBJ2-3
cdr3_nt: TGCGCCAGCAGCTTGGGACTAGCGGGGCACCTACTCGGGGATACGCAGTATTTT
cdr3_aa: CASSLGLAGHLLGDTQYF

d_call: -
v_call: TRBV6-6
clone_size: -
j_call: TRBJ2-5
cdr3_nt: TGTGCCAGCAGAAGGAGCGGCGGGAACCAAGAGACCCAGTACTTC
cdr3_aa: CASRRSGGNQETQYF

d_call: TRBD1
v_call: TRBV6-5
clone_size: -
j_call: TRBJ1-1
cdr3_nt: TGTGCCAGCAGTTACGGGACACAGGGGGTGAACACTGAAGCTTTCTTT
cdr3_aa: CASSYGTQGVNTEAFF

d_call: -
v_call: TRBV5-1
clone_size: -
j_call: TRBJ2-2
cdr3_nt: TGCGCCAGCAGCCTCCTAGACAGGCCCACCACCGGGGAGCTGTTTTTT
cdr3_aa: CASSLLDRPTTGELFF

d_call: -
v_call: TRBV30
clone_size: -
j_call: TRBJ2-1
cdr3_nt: TGTGCCTGGGGGCGGGGAAAGGTATACAATGAGCAGTTCTTC
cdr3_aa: CAWGRGKVYNEQFF

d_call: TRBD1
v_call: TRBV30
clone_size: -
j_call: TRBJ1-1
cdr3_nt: TGTGCCTGGAGGGAGACAGGGGTCGGGGCTGAAGCTTTCTTT
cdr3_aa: CAWRETGVGAEAFF

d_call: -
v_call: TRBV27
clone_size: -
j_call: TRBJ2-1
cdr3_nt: TGTGCCAGCAGACTAGCTGGTGACAATGAGCAGTTCTTC
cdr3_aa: CASRLAGDNEQFF

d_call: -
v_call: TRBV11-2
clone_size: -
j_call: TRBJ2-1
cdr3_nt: TGTGCCAGCAGCTTTCCTCCGGGAGATTTCTACAATGAGCAGTTCTTC
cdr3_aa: CASSFPPGDFYNEQFF

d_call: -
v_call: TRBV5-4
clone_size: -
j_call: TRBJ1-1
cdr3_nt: TGTGCCAGCAGCGTGCAGGGTAGAAACACTGAAGCTTTCTTT
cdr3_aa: CASSVQGRNTEAFF

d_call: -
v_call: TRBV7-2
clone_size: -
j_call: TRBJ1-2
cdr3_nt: TGTGCCAGCAGCCCTAGCGGCCAGGGGTTCTATGGCTACACCTTC
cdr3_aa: CASSPSGQGFYGYTF

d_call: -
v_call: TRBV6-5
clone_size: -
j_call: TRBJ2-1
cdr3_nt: TGTGCCAGCAGTTACCTACCCCGGGGATCTTACAATGAGCAGTTCTTC
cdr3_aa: CASSYLPRGSYNEQFF

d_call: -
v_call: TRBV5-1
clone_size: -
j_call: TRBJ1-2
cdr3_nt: TGCGCCAGCAGCTTTGTACAGGGTGGTGCTGGCTACACCTTC
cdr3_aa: CASSFVQGGAGYTF

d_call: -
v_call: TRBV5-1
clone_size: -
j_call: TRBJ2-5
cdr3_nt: TGCGCCAGCAGCTTGGCAGGGGCTGACCAAGAGACCCAGTACTTC
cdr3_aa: CASSLAGADQETQYF

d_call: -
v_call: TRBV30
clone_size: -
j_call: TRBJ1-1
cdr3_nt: TGTGCCTGGAAACGACAGATGAACACTGAAGCTTTCTTT
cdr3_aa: CAWKRQMNTEAFF

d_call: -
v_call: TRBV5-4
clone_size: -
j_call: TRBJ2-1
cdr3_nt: TGTGCCAGCAGCCCACAGGTAGGGCACACCGGCACCAATGAGCAGTTCTTC
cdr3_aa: CASSPQVGHTGTNEQFF

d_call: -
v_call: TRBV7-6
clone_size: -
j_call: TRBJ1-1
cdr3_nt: TGTGCCAGCAGCTTAGCGTCTGGGGGCTTCAAGGAAGCTTTCTTT
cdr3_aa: CASSLASGGFKEAFF

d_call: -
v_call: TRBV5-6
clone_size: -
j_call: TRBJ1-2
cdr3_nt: TGTGCCAGCAGCTTGGGAGACATTGCTAACTATGGCTACACCTTC
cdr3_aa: CASSLGDIANYGYTF

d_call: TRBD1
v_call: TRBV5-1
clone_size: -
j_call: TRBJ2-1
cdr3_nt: TGCGCCAGCAGCCCCAACATCGGGACAGGGGGCAATGAGCAGTTCTTC
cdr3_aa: CASSPNIGTGGNEQFF

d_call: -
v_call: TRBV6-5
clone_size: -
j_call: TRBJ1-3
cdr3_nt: TGTGCCAGCAGCCAACAGGGCTCTGGAAACACCATATATTTT
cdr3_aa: CASSQQGSGNTIYF

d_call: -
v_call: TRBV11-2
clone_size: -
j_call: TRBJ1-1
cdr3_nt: TGTGCCAGCATCCCGGGTGGTGGCACTGAAGCTTTCTTT
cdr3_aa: CASIPGGGTEAFF

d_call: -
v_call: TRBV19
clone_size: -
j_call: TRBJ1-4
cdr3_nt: TGTGCCAGTAGTATTGGGCGACAGACTAATGAAAAACTGTTTTTT
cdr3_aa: CASSIGRQTNEKLFF

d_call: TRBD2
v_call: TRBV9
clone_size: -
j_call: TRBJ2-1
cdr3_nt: TGTGCCAGCAGCGTAGGGACTAGCGGGAGGCGCGGTAGGCGCTACAATGAGCAGTTCTTC
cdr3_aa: CASSVGTSGRRGRRYNEQFF

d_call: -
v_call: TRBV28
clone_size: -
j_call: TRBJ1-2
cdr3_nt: TGTGCCAGCAGTACACAGGGAAGCCGGGGCTACACCTTC
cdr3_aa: CASSTQGSRGYTF

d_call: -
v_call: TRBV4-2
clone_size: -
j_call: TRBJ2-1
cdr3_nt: TGTGCCAGCAGCCAAGATTACCGCGGCGTAGCCTACAATGAGCAGTTCTTC
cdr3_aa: CASSQDYRGVAYNEQFF

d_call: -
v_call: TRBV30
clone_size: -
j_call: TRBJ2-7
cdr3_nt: TGTGCCTGGAGTGTACCCGGGAGCGCCTACGAGCAGTACTTC
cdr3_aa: CAWSVPGSAYEQYF

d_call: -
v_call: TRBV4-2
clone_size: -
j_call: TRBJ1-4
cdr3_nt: TGTGCCAGCAGCCAAGGAGTGCAGGCCCCCCCGAAACTGTTTTTT
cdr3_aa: CASSQGVQAPPKLFF

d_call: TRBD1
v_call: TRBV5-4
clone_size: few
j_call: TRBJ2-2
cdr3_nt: TGTGCCAGCAGCCAAGGGGACAGGGACACCGGGGAGCTGTTTTTT
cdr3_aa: CASSQGDRDTGELFF

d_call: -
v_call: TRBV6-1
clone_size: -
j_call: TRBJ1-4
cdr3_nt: TGTGCCAGCAGTGGCCAAACAGGGTCGGGGAGCAAACTGTTTTTT
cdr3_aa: CASSGQTGSGSKLFF

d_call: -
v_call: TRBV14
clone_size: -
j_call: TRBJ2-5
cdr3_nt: TGTGCCAGCAGCCAAGGCTGGCGGGAAGAGACCCAGTACTTC
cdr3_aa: CASSQGWREETQYF

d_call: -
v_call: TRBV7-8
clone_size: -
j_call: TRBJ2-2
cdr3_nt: TGTGCCAGCAGCTTAGTATTAGCGGCCGGGGAGCTGTTTTTT
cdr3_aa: CASSLVLAAGELFF

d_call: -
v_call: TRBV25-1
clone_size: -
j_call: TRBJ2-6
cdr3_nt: TGTGCCAGCAGTGCAAGTCTCGGGGCTGGGGCCAACGTCCTGACTTTC
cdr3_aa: CASSASLGAGANVLTF

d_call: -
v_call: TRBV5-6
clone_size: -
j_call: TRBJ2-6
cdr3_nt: TGTGCCAGCAGCTTGGAACTAACTGGGGCCAACGTCCTGACTTTC
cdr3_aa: CASSLELTGANVLTF

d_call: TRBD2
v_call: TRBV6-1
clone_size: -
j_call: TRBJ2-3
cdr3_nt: TGTGCCAGCAGTGATACTATAGCGGGAGGGTCAGATACGCAGTATTTT
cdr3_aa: CASSDTIAGGSDTQYF

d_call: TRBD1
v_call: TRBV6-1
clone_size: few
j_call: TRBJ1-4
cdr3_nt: TGTGCCAGCAGTCAATTACAGGGGTTTAATGAAAAACTGTTTTTT
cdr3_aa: CASSQLQGFNEKLFF

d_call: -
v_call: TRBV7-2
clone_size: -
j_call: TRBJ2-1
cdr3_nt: TGTGCCAGCAGCCCCCTGTACGGGAGATGGTCCTACAATGAGCAGTTCTTC
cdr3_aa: CASSPLYGRWSYNEQFF

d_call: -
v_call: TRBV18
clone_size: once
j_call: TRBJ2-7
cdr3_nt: TGTGCCAGCTCACCACCGGGGGCTGGGGAGGGCCTCTACGAGCAGTACTTC
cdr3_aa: CASSPPGAGEGLYEQYF

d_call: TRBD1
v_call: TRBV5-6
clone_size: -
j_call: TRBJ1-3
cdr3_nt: TGTGCCAGCAGCTCCCCGAATGGACAGGGGGCGCGTGGAAACACCATATATTTT
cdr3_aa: CASSSPNGQGARGNTIYF

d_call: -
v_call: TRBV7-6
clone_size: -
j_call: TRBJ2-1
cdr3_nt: TGTGCCAGCATCGCAAAGACCCAAACTAGTTTTGCCTACAATGAGCAGTTCTTC
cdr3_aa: CASIAKTQTSFAYNEQFF

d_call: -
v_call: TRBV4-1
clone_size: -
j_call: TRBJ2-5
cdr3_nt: TGCGCCAGCAGCCCGAAACCTCCCGGGGAGACCCAGTACTTC
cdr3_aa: CASSPKPPGETQYF

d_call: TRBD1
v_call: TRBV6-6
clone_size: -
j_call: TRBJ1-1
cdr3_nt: TGTGCCAGTCAAGGGACAGGGGCTGGGTACACTGAAGCTTTCTTT
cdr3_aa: CASQGTGAGYTEAFF

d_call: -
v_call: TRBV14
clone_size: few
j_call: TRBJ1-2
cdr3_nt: TGTGCCAGCAGCCAAACGACAGTGGGCTACACCTTC
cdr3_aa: CASSQTTVGYTF

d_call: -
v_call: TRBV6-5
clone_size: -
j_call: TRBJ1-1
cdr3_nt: TGTGCCAGCAGTTATTTGGGGCCCACTGAAGCTTTCTTT
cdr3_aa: CASSYLGPTEAFF

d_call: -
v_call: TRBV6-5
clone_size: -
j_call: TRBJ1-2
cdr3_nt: TGTGCCAGCACCAAACTAACGACCTTTAGCTATGGCTACACCTTC
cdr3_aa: CASTKLTTFSYGYTF

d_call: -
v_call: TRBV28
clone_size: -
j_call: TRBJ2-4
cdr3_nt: TGTGCCAGCAGCCGTACTAGCCCGGACATTCAGTACTTC
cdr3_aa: CASSRTSPDIQYF

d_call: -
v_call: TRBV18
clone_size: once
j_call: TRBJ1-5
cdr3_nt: TGTGCCAGCTCAGCCGTCAGTGGGGGGGGAAGCAATCAGCCCCAGCATTTT
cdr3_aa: CASSAVSGGGSNQPQHF

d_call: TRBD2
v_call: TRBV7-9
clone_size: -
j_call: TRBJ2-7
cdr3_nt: TGTGCCAGCAGCTATGGGACTAGCTCCTACGAGCAGTACTTC
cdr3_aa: CASSYGTSSYEQYF

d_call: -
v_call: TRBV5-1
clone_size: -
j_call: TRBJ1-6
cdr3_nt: TGCGCCAGCAGCTTGGGGGGGGAGTCGGATTCACCCCTCCACTTT
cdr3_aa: CASSLGGESDSPLHF